Included here is one TCR beta chain sequence, with context. It has no known antigen specificity. Base-call qualities are not available, and no considerably larger clone is one nucleotide away. Healthy HIV-negative adults with no recently reported acute infections or vaccinations were included as donors. Only Caucasian adults living in Nashville, Tennessee, USA were represented among the donors. The CD8 memory samples were a combination of magnetically selected CD45RO+ cells and CCR7-negative CD45RA+ effector memory (TemRA) cells. Blood was collected by leukapheresis, and PBMCs were isolated by Ficoll-Histopaque density gradient centrifugation and then cryopreserved in liquid nitrogen vapor phase. Analytical flow cytometry was used to check the purity and quantity of each magnetically sorted T cell population. Genomic DNA was isolated from every sorted fraction and measured by UV absorbance on a Nanodrop 2000c.

The source of the sample is a study of shared clonotypes between healthy human individuals (dated by TCRdb to 2020 to 2022). With respect to the entire study: The cohort comprised two women and a few men aged 18 to 49 years. For each donor, CD4 naive and CD4 memory were each given three plates, CD8 naive was given two plates, and CD8 memory was given one plate. To estimate repertoire size and how much clonotypes are shared between individuals, the study performed deep sequencing of blood TCR repertoires from a few healthy adults. Libraries were prepared and TCR repertoires were sequenced by different laboratories using diverse techniques, in order to increase sequencing depth and limit assay-specific biases. Leukapheresis yielded between about 0.9 and 9 billion PBMCs per donor.

Using the deep immunoSEQ assay, TCR CDR3 regions were amplified from genomic DNA by multiplex PCR. Genomic DNA extracted from each cell subset was distributed evenly over all wells of several immunoSEQ 96-well plates, and each plate served as one replicate. Each replicate PCR for sorted subsets received about 180 ng genomic DNA, equal to 30,000 or so T cell genomes. Purified libraries were quantified with a Qubit 3.0 fluorometer, sized on a Bioanalyzer 2100, and re-quantified with the KAPA Library Quantification kit. Each immunoSEQ 96-well plate was sequenced on its own single-read 150-cycle Illumina NextSeq 550 flow cell. In the paper's pipeline: Because the immunoSEQ output held only junctional sequences and lacked quality scores, the filtering could not match the filtering applied to full-length reads. Sequences were annotated with PyIR, a Python wrapper for IgBLAST v1.9, and V/J genes and CDR3 were assigned using IMGT germline references. Any read was removed if the V/J assignment was weak (E-value above 1e-6), the CDR3 was missing, or the read contained stop codons, out-of-frame junctions, or ambiguous translated residues. V3J clonotypes were defined by identical inferred V gene, J gene, and CDR3 amino acid sequence. To compute the percentage overlap between repertoires, the number of shared unique clonotypes was divided by the size of the smaller repertoire. Repertoire richness was assessed with RTK rarefaction, the Chao1 estimator, and Recon v2.1 estimates of unobserved clonotypes. Generation probabilities for all TCRbeta clonotypes obtained by the gDNA method from a handful of donors were computed using OLGA. Entries here come from immuneACCESS through TCRdb and include only in-frame sequences with V and J called. Some clones fail to appear in such tables; in the studies checked, an unresolved V gene covers under half of the shortfall, and the cause of the remainder is unknown. The V and J calls and the clone size are those of that table, but D and trimming were determined from the DNA. Across this sample there are over 75,000 clones, with roughly three quarters seen only once. The ten largest clones add up to approximately 53% of the sample.

The full study reports these points: Pairwise subsampling indicated that sequencing depth was expected to affect the degree of clonotype sharing among donors. Because the study included a small number of donors, the genetic and exposure-history diversity represented was limited. Sampling was restricted to blood, and TCR repertoires in tissue are likely to differ from TCR repertoires in blood. Rarefaction of sorted-subset datasets indicated incomplete sequencing despite the large sequencing depth. Across a handful of donors, approximately 5% of naive CD4, over 3% of naive CD8, about 2.3% of memory CD4, and about 0.44% of memory CD8 clonotypes were shared. Estimated clonotype richness was generally larger for naive than for memory subsets. Compared with non-shared clonotypes, the clonotypes found in all four sorted-subset donors had higher generation probabilities.

The CDR3 covers 14 residues, taking in both the cysteine and the phenylalanine. Only the CDR3 region is kept as DNA, spanning 42 bases read in frame from base 1. V is cut by 3 bases and J by 2 bases, and the space between the germline ends is 8 bases. The CDR1 and CDR2 encoded by the germline V gene (reference sequence) are LNHDA and SQIVND. The material sequenced was memory CD8+ T cells sorted from blood. The cell subset or site label, read with the paper, signifies: CD45RO+ cells pooled with CCR7-negative TemRA cells. In this chain, TRBV19 is recombined with TRBJ2-1; tentative D gene TRBD2, with 6 bases matching. The clonotype was recovered from a man between 25 and 39 years old in good health. The encoded CDR3 is CASSIWTTYNEQFF. The DNA reads TGTGCCAGTAGTATCTGGACTACCTACAATGAGCAGTTCTTC.